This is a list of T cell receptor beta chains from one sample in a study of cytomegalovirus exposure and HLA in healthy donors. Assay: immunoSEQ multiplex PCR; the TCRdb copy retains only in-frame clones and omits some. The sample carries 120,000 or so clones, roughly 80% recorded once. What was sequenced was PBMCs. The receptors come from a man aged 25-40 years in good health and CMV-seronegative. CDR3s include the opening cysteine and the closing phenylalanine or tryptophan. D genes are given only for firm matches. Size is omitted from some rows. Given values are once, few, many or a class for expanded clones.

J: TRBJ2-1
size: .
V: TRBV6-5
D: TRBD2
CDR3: CASSSSGAAYNEQFF
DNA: TGTGCCAGCAGTTCCAGCGGGGCAGCCTACAATGAGCAGTTCTTC

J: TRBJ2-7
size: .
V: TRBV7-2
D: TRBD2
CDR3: CASSPANLAGGPYEQYF
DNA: TGTGCCAGCAGCCCGGCCAACCTAGCGGGGGGGCCCTACGAGCAGTACTTC

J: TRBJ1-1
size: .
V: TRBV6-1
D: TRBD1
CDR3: CASSEEGDRGAEAFF
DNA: TGTGCCAGCAGTGAAGAGGGGGACAGGGGGGCTGAAGCTTTCTTT

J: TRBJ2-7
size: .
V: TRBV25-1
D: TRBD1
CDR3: CASSESGTGYEQYF
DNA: TGTGCCAGCAGTGAATCCGGGACAGGGTACGAGCAGTACTTC

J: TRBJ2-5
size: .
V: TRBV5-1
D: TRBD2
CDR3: CASSLALAGGRETQYF
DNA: TGCGCCAGCAGCTTGGCACTAGCGGGGGGGCGAGAGACCCAGTACTTC

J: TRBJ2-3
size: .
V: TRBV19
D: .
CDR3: CASSRSAGPSTDTQYF
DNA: TGTGCCAGTAGCCGATCGGCAGGCCCTAGCACAGATACGCAGTATTTT

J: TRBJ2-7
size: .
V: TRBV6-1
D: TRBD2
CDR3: CASSPAGGGYEQYF
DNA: TGTGCCAGCAGTCCCGCGGGGGGAGGCTACGAGCAGTACTTC

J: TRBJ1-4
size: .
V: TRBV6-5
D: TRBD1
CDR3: CASRPRDRHEKLFF
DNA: TGTGCCAGCAGACCCCGGGACAGACATGAAAAACTGTTTTTT

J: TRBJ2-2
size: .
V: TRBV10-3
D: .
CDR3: CAIRTTTGELFF
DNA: TGTGCCATCAGAACAACGACCGGGGAGCTGTTTTTT

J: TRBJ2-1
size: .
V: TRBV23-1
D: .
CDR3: CANRRFNEQFF
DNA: TGCGCCAACCGCCGGTTCAATGAGCAGTTCTTC

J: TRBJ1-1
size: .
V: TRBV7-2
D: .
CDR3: CASSRRRDTEAFF
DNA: TGTGCCAGCAGCCGACGGCGGGACACTGAAGCTTTCTTT

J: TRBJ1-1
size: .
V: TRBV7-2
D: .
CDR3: CASSVRVGSTEAFF
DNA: TGTGCCAGCAGCGTTAGGGTAGGGAGCACTGAAGCTTTCTTT

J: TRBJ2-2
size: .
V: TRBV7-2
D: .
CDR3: CASSFNLAMNTGELFF
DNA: TGTGCCAGCAGCTTTAACCTAGCGATGAACACCGGGGAGCTGTTTTTT

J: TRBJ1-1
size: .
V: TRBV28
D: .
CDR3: CASSYSFAEAFF
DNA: TGTGCCAGCAGTTACAGCTTCGCTGAAGCTTTCTTT

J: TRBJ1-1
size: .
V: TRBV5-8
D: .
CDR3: CASSQTAKVSEAFF
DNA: TGTGCCAGCTCACAGACAGCGAAGGTCTCTGAAGCTTTCTTT

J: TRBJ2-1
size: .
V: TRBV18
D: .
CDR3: CASSPGRDNEQFF
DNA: TGTGCCAGCTCACCCGGTCGGGACAATGAGCAGTTCTTC

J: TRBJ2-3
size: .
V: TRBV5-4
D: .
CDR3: CASSLGRVNTDTQYF
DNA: TGTGCCAGCAGCTTGGGCAGGGTAAACACAGATACGCAGTATTTT

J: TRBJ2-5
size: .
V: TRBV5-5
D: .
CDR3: CASSSARVETQYF
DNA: TGTGCCAGCAGCTCGGCGAGGGTTGAGACCCAGTACTTC

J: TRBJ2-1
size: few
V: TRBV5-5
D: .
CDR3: CASRRNRDFYNEQFF
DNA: TGTGCCAGCAGACGGAACCGGGACTTTTACAATGAGCAGTTCTTC

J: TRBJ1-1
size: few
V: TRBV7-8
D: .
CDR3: CASSLREGLNTEAFF
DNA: TGTGCCAGCAGCTTACGGGAGGGACTGAACACTGAAGCTTTCTTT

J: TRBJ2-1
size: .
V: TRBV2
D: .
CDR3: CASSPESGLYNEQFF
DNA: TGTGCCAGCAGCCCTGAAAGCGGGTTGTACAATGAGCAGTTCTTC

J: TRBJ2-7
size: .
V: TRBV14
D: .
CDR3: CASSLGGANEQYF
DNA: TGTGCCAGCAGCCTTGGGGGGGCGAACGAGCAGTACTTC

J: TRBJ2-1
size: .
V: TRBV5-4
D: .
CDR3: CASSPQGGGFGNEQFF
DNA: TGTGCCAGCAGCCCCCAGGGAGGGGGGTTTGGCAATGAGCAGTTCTTC

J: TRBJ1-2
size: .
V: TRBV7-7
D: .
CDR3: CASSPMVGGYGYTF
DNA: TGTGCCAGCAGCCCGATGGTGGGGGGCTATGGCTACACCTTC

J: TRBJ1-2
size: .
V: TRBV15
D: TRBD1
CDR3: CATSRGGTGNYGYTF
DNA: TGTGCCACCAGCAGAGGGGGGACAGGGAACTATGGCTACACCTTC

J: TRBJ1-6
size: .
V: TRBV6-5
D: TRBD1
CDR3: CASSDRDNSPLHF
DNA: TGTGCCAGCAGTGACAGGGATAATTCACCCCTCCACTTT

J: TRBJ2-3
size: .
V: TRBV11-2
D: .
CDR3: CASSSVAGMGLVTQYF
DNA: TGTGCCAGCAGCTCAGTTGCAGGGATGGGTTTGGTTACGCAGTATTTT

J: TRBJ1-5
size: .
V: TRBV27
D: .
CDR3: CASSPEGRNQPQHF
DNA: TGTGCCAGCAGCCCAGAGGGCAGGAATCAGCCCCAGCATTTT

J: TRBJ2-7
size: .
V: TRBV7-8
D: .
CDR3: CASSPHAGGNSYEQYF
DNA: TGTGCCAGCAGCCCCCACGCCGGGGGAAATTCCTACGAGCAGTACTTC

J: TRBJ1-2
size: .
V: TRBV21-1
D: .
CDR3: CASSWGWGGIYGYTF
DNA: TGTGCCAGCAGCTGGGGGTGGGGGGGAATCTATGGCTACACCTTC

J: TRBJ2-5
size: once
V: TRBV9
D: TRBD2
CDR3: CASSVGPTGGDPTQYF
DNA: TGTGCCAGCAGCGTAGGGCCTACGGGGGGAGACCCTACCCAGTACTTC

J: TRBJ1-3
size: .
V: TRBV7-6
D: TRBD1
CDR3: CASSSGQGRRNTIYF
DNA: TGTGCCAGCAGCTCGGGACAGGGAAGGCGAAACACCATATATTTT

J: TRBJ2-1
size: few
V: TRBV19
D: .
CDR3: CASSITGNEQFF
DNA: TGTGCCAGTAGTATAACAGGGAATGAGCAGTTCTTC

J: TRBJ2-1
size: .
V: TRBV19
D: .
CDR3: CASSMMRHHNEQFF
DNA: TGTGCCAGTAGTATGATGCGGCACCACAATGAGCAGTTCTTC

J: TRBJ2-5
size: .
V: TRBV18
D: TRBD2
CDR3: CASSPTSLETQYF
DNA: TGTGCCAGCTCACCGACTAGCTTGGAGACCCAGTACTTC